This T cell receptor beta chain was retrieved from a study of vaccination and CD4 T cells after COVID-19. At the level of the study: Cultures acting as controls obtained a CEFX pool, an HIV-1 Nef pool, or no peptide.

The J segment lost 5 bases and the V segment lost 3 bases, leaving 9 bases of the junction unmatched. Germline lookup yields CDR1 MGHDK and CDR2 SYGVNS. This CDR3 has 15 amino acids. Cultured CD4+ T cells had their DNA profiled by the Oncomine TCR Beta short-read assay. Genomic DNA was extracted from cultured CD4+ T cells. In TCRdb, the PCR reads were re-called with MiXCR into one record per CDR3 protein. This sample has fewer than 15,000 distinct CDR3 sequences; roughly 43% occur once, and the top ten carry more than 7.5%. This clonotype occurred a few times. Its antigen is unidentified. This sample's treatment: roughly 10-day PBMC culture with coronavirus spike peptide pools or control peptides (ViraFEST assay).

This chain uses TRBV25-1 with TRBJ2-5; 7 nucleotides agree with TRBD1. This TCR derives from a human donor who had recovered from COVID-19. Sequencing was performed on CD4+ T cells from blood, cultured in vitro. The CDR3 nucleotides read TGTGCCAGCAGTGATCACAGGGGTATAGGGGAGACCCAGTACTTC. Its protein is CASSDHRGIGETQYF.